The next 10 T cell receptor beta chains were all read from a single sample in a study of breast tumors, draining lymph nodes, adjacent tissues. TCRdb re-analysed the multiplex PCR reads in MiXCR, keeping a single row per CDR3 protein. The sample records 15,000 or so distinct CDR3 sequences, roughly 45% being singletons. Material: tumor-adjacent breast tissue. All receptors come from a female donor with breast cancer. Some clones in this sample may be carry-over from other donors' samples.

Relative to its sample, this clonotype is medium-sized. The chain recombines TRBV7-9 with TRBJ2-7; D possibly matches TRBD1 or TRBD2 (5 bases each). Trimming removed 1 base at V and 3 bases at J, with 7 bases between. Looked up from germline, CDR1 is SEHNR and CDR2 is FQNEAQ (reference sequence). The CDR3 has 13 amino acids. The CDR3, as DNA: TGTGCCAGCAGCTTAGGGGACGGCTACGAGCAGTACTTC. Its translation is CASSLGDGYEQYF.

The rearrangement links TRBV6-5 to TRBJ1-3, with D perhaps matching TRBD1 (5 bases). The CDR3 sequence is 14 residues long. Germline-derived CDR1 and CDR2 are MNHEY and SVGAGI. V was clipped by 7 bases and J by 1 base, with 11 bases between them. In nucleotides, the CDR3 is TGTGCCAGCAAGATCGGGACTTCTGGAAACACCATATATTTT. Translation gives CASKIGTSGNTIYF.

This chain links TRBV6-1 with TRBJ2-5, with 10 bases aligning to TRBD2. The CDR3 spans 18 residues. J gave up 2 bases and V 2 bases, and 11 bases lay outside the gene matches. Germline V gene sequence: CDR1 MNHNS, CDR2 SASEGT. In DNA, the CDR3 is TGTGCCAGCAGTGAATATGGGGCTAGCGGGAGCGCGCAAGAGACCCAGTACTTC. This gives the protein CASSEYGASGSAQETQYF.

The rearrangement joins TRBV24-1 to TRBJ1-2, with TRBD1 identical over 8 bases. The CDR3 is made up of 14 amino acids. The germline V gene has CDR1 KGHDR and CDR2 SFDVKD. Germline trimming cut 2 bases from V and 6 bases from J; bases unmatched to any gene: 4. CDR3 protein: CATSDWQGADGYTF. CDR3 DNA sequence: TGTGCCACCAGTGATTGGCAGGGGGCGGATGGCTACACCTTC.

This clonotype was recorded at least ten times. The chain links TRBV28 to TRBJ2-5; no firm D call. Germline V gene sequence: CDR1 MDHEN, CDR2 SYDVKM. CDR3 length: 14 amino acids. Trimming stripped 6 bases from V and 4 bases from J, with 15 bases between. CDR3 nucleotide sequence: TGTGCCAGCAGCCAACAAACGCCACCAGAGACCCAGTACTTC. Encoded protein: CASSQQTPPETQYF.

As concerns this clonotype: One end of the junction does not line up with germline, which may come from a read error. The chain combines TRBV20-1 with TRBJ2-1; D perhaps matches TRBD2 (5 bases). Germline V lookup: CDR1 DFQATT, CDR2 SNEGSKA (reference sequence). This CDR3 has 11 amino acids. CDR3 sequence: CSAKRPGSLIF. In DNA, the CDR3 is TGCAGTGCTAAACGTCCGGGGTCTCTGATCTTC.

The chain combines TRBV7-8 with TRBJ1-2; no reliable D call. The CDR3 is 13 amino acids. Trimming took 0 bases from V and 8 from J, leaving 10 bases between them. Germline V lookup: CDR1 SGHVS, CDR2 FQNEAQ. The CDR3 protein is CASSLAVAGGYTF. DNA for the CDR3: TGTGCCAGCAGCTTAGCGGTGGCGGGGGGCTACACCTTC.

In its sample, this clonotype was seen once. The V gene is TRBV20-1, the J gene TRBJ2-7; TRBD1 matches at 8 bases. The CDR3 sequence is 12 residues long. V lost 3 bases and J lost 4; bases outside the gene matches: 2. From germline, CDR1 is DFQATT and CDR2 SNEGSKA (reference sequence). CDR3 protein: CSASDRGYEQYF. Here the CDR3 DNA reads TGCAGTGCTAGCGACAGGGGATACGAGCAGTACTTC.

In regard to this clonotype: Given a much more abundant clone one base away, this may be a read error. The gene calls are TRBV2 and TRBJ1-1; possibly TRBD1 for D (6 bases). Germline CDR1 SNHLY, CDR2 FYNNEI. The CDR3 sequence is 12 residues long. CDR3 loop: CAGGGGNTEAFF. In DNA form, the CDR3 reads TGTGCGGGGGGCGGGGGGAACACTGAAGCTTTCTTT. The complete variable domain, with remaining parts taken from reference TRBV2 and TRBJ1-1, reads EPEVTQTPSHQVTQMGQEVILRCVPISNHLYFYWYRQILGQKVEFLVSFYNNEISEKSEIFDDQFSVERPDGSNFTLKIRSTKLEDSAMYFCAGGGGNTEAFFGQGTRLTVV.

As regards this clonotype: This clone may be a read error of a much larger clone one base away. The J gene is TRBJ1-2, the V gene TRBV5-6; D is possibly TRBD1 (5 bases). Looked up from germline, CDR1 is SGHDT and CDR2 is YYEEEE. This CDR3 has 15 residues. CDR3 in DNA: TGTGCCGGCAGCTTGTTACAGGCGTCCTCCTATGGCTACACCTTC. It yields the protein CAGSLLQASSYGYTF.